This T cell receptor (beta chain) derives from a study of blood T cell repertoires in COVID-19. Study context: Sites across the United States, Italy and Spain contributed samples from acute and convalescent COVID-19. In each case, the material was cDNA or gDNA derived from T cells, B-cell-depleted T cells, or PBMCs.

How the authors handled the data: Scientists estimated how many nucleated cells there were by amplifying reference gene primers. TCRdb keeps only in-frame clones here, not all; method: immunoSEQ multiplex PCR. V and J calls and clone size are those listed in that table; D and trimming were worked out from the DNA. The sample contains 200,000 to 300,000 clones, around 90% of which appear only once. Germline CDR1 ENHRY, CDR2 SYGVKD. V gave up 5 bases and J gave up 5 bases; unmatched junction bases: 12. The CDR3 contains 15 residues. This receptor was identified in a woman aged 30 to 39 with acute or convalescent COVID-19. The chain joins TRBV10-3 to TRBJ2-7; 7 bases are shared with TRBD2. The sample consisted of peripheral blood. The CDR3 region is CAISTGMGGRNEQYF. In nucleotides, the CDR3 is TGTGCCATCAGTACCGGGATGGGGGGGAGGAACGAGCAGTACTTC.